This TCR beta chain was identified in a study of blood T cell repertoires in COVID-19 (dated by TCRdb to 2020 to 2022). About the full investigation: The collaborator samples originated in the United States, Italy and Spain and spanned the acute and convalescent phases of COVID-19. Where available, HLA class I and class II types were obtained from metadata supplied by the sample provider rather than from assay-based typing. The material from the prospective study consisted of cDNA or gDNA derived from T cells, B-cell-depleted T cells, or PBMCs. Deeply sampled blood TCRbeta repertoires from subjects exposed to, actively infected with, or recovered from COVID-19 were included in the dataset. The samples were drawn from two sources: the first 160 participants of the ongoing ImmuneRACE study, and 1,000 to 1,500 subjects contributed by 6 global collaborators. The sample metadata nearly always contained a de-identified subject ID, COVID-19 status, age in years and sex. The repertoires were released in a freely available public database intended as a resource for research on the immune response to SARS-CoV-2.

This clone was detected a few times. What this receptor recognizes is not known. Base qualities were left out, and no much larger clone turns up one base away. General conclusions and limits of the study: The quantity of clinical and demographic metadata differed by source and by participant and was supplied without curation.

Collaborating institutions collected whole blood in K2EDTA tubes following their own protocols. For TCRbeta analysis, collaborators shipped samples in one of three forms: frozen whole blood, isolated PBMCs, or DNA extracted from either of those sample types. V and J lose 4 bases and 4 bases, and a span of 7 bases separates them. From the cysteine through the phenylalanine, the CDR3 covers 12 amino acids. Here the CDR3 DNA is all that survives: 36 bases in frame from base 1. CDR1 and CDR2 were assigned from the germline V gene as SGHDT and YYEEEE. TCRbeta CDR3 regions were amplified from genomic DNA using the immunoSEQ Assay, a bias-controlled multiplex PCR. The paper's data handling went like this. The number of nucleated cells in each sample was estimated by amplification of reference gene primers within the assay. To quantify the absolute abundance of each unique TCRbeta CDR3 rearrangement, sequence reads were collapsed and filtered. For each sample, productive Simpson clonality was calculated by taking the square root of Simpson's diversity index across productive rearrangements. The immuneACCESS repertoire file appears here via TCRdb, limited to in-frame rearrangements. These files lack a portion of the clones; in checked studies, under half of the deficit traces to unresolved V genes, and the cause of the others is not known. That table is the source of V, J and clone size, and D and trimming were worked out from the DNA. Across this sample there are 200,000 or so clones, with over 75% seen only once. 10% to 11% of the sample goes to the ten largest clones.

The TCR comes from a human donor with active or convalescent COVID-19. The donor label of this sample is uncertain. The sequence is built from TRBV5-6 and TRBJ2-3; too little of a D gene remains to name it. Material: peripheral blood. The CDR3 protein: CASSPLADTQYF. The nucleotide sequence reads as follows: TGTGCCAGCAGCCCCTTAGCAGATACGCAGTATTTT.